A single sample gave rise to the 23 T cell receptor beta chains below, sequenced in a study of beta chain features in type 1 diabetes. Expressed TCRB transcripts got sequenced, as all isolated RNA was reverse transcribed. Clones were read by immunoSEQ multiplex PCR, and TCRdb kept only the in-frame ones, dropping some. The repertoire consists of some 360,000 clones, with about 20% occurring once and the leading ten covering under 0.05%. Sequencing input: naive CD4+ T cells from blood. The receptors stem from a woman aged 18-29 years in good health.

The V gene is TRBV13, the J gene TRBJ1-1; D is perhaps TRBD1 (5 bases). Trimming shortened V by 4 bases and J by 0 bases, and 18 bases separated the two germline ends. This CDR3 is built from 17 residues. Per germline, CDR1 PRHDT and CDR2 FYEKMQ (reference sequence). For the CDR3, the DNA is TGTGCCAGCAGCTCCCAGGGTTGGGGTGGGGTGAACACTGAAGCTTTCTTT. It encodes CASSSQGWGGVNTEAFF.

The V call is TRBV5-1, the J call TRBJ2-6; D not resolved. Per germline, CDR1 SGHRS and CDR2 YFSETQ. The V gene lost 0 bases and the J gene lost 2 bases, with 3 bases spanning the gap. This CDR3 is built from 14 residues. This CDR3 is CASSLAAGANVLTF. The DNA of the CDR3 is TGCGCCAGCAGCTTGGCGGCTGGGGCCAACGTCCTGACTTTC.

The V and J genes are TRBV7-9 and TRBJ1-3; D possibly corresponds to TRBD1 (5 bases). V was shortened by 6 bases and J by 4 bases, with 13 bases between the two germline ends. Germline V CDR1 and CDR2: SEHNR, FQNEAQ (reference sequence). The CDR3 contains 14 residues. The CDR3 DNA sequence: TGTGCCAGCAGACCGGGACTGACGGGAAACACCATATATTTT. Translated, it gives CASRPGLTGNTIYF.

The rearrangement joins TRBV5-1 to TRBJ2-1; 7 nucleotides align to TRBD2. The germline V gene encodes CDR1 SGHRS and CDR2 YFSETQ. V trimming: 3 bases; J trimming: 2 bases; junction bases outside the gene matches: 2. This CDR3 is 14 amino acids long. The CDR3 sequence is CASSSSGTYNEQFF. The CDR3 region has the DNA TGCGCCAGCAGCTCCAGCGGGACCTACAATGAGCAGTTCTTC.

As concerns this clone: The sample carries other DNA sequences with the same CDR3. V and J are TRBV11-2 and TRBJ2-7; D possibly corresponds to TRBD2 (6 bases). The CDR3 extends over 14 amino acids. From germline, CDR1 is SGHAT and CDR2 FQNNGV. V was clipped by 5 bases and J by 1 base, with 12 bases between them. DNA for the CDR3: TGTGCCAGCAGCCTTGCCAGCGGGTCCTACGAGCAGTACTTC. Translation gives CASSLASGSYEQYF.

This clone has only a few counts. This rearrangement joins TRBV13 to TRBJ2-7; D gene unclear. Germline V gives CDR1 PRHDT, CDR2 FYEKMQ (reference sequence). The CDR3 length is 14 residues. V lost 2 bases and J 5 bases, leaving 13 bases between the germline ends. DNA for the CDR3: TGTGCCAGCAGCTTATATCAGGCTCTGAACGAGCAGTACTTC. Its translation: CASSLYQALNEQYF.

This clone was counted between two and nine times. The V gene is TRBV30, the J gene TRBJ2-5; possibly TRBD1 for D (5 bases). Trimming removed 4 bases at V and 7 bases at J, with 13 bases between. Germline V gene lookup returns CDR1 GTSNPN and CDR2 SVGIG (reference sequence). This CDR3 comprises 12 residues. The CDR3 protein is CAWTVGPGTQYF. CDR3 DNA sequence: TGTGCCTGGACGGTGGGGCCGGGGACCCAGTACTTC. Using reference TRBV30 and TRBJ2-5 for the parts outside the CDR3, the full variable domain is SQTIHQWPATLVQPVGSPLSLECTVEGTSNPNLYWYRQAAGRGLQLLFYSVGIGQISSEVPQNLSASRPQDRQFILSSKKLLLSDSGFYLCAWTVGPGTQYFGPGTRLLVL.

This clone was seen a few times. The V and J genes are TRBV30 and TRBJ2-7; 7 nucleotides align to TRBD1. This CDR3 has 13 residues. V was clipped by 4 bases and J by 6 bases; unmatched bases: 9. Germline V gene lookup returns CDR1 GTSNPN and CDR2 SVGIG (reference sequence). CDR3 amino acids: CAWTGTAQGEQYF. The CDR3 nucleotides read TGTGCCTGGACCGGGACAGCCCAGGGCGAGCAGTACTTC.

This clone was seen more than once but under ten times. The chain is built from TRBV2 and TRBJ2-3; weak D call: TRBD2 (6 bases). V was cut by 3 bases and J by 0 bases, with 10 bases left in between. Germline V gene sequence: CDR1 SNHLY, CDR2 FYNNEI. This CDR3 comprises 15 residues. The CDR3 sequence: CASSERTTSTDTQYF. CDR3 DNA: TGTGCCAGCAGTGAGAGGACTACTAGCACAGATACGCAGTATTTT.

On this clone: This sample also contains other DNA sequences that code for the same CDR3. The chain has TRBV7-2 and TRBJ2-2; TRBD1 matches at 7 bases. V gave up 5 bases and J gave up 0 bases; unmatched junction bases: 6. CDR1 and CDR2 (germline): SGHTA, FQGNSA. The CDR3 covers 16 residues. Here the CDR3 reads CASSLRGTANTGELFF. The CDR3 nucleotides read TGTGCCAGCAGCCTCAGAGGGACAGCGAACACCGGGGAGCTGTTTTTT.

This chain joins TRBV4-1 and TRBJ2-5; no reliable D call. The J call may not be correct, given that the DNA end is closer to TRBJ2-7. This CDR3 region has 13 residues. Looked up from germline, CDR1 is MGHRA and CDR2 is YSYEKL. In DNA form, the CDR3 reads TGCGCCAGCAGCCAAGATTTGGTACGCGAGCAGTACTTC. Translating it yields CASSQDLVREQYF.

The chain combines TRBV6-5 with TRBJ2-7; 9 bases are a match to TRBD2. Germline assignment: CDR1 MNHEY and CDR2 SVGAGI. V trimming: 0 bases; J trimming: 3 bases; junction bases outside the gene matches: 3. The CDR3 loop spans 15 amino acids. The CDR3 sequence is CASSYSLAGLYEQYF. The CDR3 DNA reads TGTGCCAGCAGTTACTCCCTAGCGGGGCTCTACGAGCAGTACTTC.

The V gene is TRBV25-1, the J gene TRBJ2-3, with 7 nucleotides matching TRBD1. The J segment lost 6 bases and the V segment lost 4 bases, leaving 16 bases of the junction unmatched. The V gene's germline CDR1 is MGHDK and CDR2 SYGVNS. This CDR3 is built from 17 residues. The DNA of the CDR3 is TGTGCCAGCAGTGGCTTTCCCGGGACAGAATTTGGGGATACGCAGTATTTT. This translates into CASSGFPGTEFGDTQYF.

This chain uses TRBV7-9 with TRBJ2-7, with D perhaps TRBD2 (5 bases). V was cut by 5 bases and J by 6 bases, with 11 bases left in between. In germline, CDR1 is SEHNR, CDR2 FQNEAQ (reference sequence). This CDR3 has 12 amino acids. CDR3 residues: CASSTSGGEQYF. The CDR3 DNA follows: TGTGCCAGCAGCACTTCAGGAGGCGAGCAGTACTTC. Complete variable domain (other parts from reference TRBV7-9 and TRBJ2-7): DTGVSQNPRHKITKRGQNVTFRCDPISEHNRLYWYRQTLGQGPEFLTYFQNEAQLEKSRLLSDRFSAERPKGSFSTLEIQRTEQGDSAMYLCASSTSGGEQYFGPGTRLTVT.

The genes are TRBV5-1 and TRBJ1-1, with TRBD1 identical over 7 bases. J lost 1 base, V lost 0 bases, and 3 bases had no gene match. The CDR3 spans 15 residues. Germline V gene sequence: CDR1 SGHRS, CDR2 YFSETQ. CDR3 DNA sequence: TGCGCCAGCAGCTTGGTGGGACAGCCGAACACTGAAGCTTTCTTT. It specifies CASSLVGQPNTEAFF.

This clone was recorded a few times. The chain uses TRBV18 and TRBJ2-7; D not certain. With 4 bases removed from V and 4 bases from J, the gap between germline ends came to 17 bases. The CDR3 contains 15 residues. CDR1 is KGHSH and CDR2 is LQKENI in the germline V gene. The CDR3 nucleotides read TGTGCCAGCTCACGATCGACCGGGTTAAGGTACGAGCAGTACTTC. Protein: CASSRSTGLRYEQYF.

CDR3 region: CASTSGVGTEAFF. The DNA of the CDR3 is TGTGCCAGCACCTCCGGGGTGGGGACTGAAGCTTTCTTT. The chain joins TRBV5-6 to TRBJ1-1; D call uncertain. This CDR3 is built from 13 residues. Germline values: CDR1 SGHDT, CDR2 YYEEEE. Deletions cut 6 bases from V and 5 bases from J, with 14 bases between.

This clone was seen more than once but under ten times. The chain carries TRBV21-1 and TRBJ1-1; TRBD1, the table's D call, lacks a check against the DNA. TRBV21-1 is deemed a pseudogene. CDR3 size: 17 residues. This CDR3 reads CASNKTGQGLGNTEAFF. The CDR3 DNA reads TGTGCCAGCAATAAAACAGGACAGGGCCTTGGGAACACTGAAGCTTTCTTT.

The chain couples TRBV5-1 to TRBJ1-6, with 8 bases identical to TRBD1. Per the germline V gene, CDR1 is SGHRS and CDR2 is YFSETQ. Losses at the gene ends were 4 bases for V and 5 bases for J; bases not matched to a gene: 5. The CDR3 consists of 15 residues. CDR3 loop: CASSARDRNNSPLHF. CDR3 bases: TGCGCCAGCAGCGCCCGGGACAGGAATAATTCACCCCTCCACTTT. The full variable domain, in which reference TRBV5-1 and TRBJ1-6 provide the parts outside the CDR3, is KAGVTQTPRYLIKTRGQQVTLSCSPISGHRSVSWYQQTPGQGLQFLFEYFSETQRNKGNFPGRFSGRQFSNSRSEMNVSTLELGDSALYLCASSARDRNNSPLHFGNGTRLTVT.

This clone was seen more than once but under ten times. The CDR3 DNA follows: TGTGCCTGGTCGTTAGCCGATACGCAGTATTTT. Residues: CAWSLADTQYF. The genes are TRBV30 and TRBJ2-3; D ambiguous. From germline, CDR1 is GTSNPN and CDR2 SVGIG (reference sequence). This CDR3 has 11 amino acids. Trimming took off 5 bases at V and 6 bases at J, with 9 bases between the two ends.

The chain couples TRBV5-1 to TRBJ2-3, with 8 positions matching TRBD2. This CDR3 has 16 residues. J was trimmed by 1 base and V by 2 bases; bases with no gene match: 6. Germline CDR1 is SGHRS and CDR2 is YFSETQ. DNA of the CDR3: TGCGCCAGCAGCTTTTACGGGGGGGCCGGCACAGATACGCAGTATTTT. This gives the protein CASSFYGGAGTDTQYF. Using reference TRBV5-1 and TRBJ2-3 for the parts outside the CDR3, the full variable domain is KAGVTQTPRYLIKTRGQQVTLSCSPISGHRSVSWYQQTPGQGLQFLFEYFSETQRNKGNFPGRFSGRQFSNSRSEMNVSTLELGDSALYLCASSFYGGAGTDTQYFGPGTRLTVL.

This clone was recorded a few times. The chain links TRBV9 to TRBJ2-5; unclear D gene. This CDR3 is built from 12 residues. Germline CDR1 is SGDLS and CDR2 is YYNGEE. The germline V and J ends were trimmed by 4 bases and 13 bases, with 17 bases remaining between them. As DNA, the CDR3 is TGTGCCAGCAGCCCTCATCCTAGTCATCTGTACTTC. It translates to CASSPHPSHLYF.

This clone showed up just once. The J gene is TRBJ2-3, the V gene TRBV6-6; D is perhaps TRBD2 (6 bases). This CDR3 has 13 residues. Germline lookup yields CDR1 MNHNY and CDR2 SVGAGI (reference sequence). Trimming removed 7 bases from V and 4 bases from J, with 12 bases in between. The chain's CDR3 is CASMGPGADTQYF. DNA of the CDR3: TGTGCCAGCATGGGGCCGGGAGCAGATACGCAGTATTTT.